These 27 T cell receptor beta chains were sequenced from one sample in a study of response to subunit inactivated influenza vaccine. TCRdb re-analysed the RT-PCR reads in MiXCR, keeping a single row per CDR3 protein. This sample has about 620,000 distinct CDR3 sequences; 11% occur once, and the top ten carry about 10%. These data were also filed under a second study, of T cells expressing NK-cell markers. In that study: As the method of synthesis, 5'RACE template switching with UMIs yielded TCR beta cDNA.

This sample comprised PBMCs from blood, obtained on the day of vaccination. These receptors all come from a man aged 45-60 years who received an inactivated influenza vaccine.

This clonotype occurred a few times. The genes are TRBV12-3 or TRBV12-4 and TRBJ2-7, with 8 bases that match TRBD1. This CDR3 contains 17 residues. V trimming: 6 bases; J trimming: 2 bases; junction bases outside the gene matches: 15. The CDR3 protein is CASSYRGPRTGTYEQYF. The CDR3 DNA is TGTGCCAGCAGCTACAGGGGCCCGAGGACAGGGACCTACGAGCAGTACTTC.

The V call is TRBV15, the J call TRBJ1-2; 10 bases match TRBD1. V gave up 5 bases and J gave up 6 bases; unmatched junction bases: 6. Looked up from germline, CDR1 is LNHNV and CDR2 is YYDKDF (reference sequence). CDR3 size: 14 residues. This chain's CDR3 is CATSPDRGPNGYTF. Written as DNA, the CDR3 is TGTGCCACCAGCCCCGACAGGGGGCCCAATGGCTACACCTTC. Looking up the rest from reference TRBV15 and TRBJ1-2 gives the full variable domain: DAMVIQNPRYQVTQFGKPVTLSCSQTLNHNVMYWYQQKSSQAPKLLFHYYDKDFNNEADTPDNFQSRRPNTSFCFLDIRSPGLGDTAMYLCATSPDRGPNGYTFGSGTRLTVV.

This clonotype was picked up a small number of times. The rearrangement joins TRBV10-3 to TRBJ2-3; D uncertain. Trimming took off 2 bases at V and 3 bases at J, with 9 bases between the two ends. The CDR3 consists of 14 residues. Germline V gene lookup returns CDR1 ENHRY and CDR2 SYGVKD. CDR3 coding DNA: TGTGCCATCAGTGAGCCCGGGCGGACAGATACGCAGTATTTT. Translation gives CAISEPGRTDTQYF.

This clonotype was picked up a small number of times. CDR3 sequence: CASSSAGFSNTEAFF. Written as DNA, the CDR3 is TGTGCCAGCAGCTCCGCAGGGTTTTCGAACACTGAAGCTTTCTTT. The J gene is TRBJ1-1, the V gene TRBV7-2; TRBD1 might be the D (5 bases). Trimming left V 4 bases short and J 1 base short, with 13 bases between. Germline V gene data show CDR1 as SGHTA and CDR2 as FQGNSA. This CDR3 comprises 15 residues.

This clonotype has only a few counts. In DNA form, the CDR3 reads TGCGCCAGCAGCTTCTCCGGGACAGAGTATGGCTACACCTTC. It translates to CASSFSGTEYGYTF. This chain links TRBV5-1 with TRBJ1-2, with TRBD1 matching over 7 bases. Germline assignment: CDR1 SGHRS and CDR2 YFSETQ. This CDR3 region has 14 residues. Trimming took 2 bases from V and 5 from J; bases not matched to a gene: 6.

The chain is built from TRBV5-1 and TRBJ1-1; 7 positions agree with TRBD1. CDR1 and CDR2 (germline): SGHRS, YFSETQ. V lost 2 bases and J lost 3; bases outside the gene matches: 7. The CDR3 length is 15 residues. CDR3 DNA: TGCGCCAGCAGCTTAGGGGGGGACAGCTACACTGAAGCTTTCTTT. Amino acid sequence: CASSLGGDSYTEAFF. Variable domain in full (rest from reference TRBV5-1 and TRBJ1-1): KAGVTQTPRYLIKTRGQQVTLSCSPISGHRSVSWYQQTPGQGLQFLFEYFSETQRNKGNFPGRFSGRQFSNSRSEMNVSTLELGDSALYLCASSLGGDSYTEAFFGQGTRLTVV.

V is TRBV7-9 and J is TRBJ2-2, with 9 bases lining up with TRBD2. In germline, CDR1 is SEHNR, CDR2 FQNEAQ (reference sequence). The junction had 13 bases not matched to a gene; V was cut back by 4 bases and J by 7 bases. This CDR3 region has 17 residues. CDR3 nucleotide sequence: TGTGCCAGCAGCTCCACAATAGCGGGAGATGTGGACGGGGAGCTGTTTTTT. It encodes CASSSTIAGDVDGELFF.

This chain links TRBV5-5 with TRBJ1-1; the D is unclear. CDR1 SGHKS and CDR2 YYEKEE come from the germline V gene (reference sequence). The V and J ends lost 5 bases and 0 bases respectively, with 17 bases between them. This CDR3 comprises 16 residues. CDR3 DNA sequence: TGTGCCAGCAGATTGAATCTGTTAGGATTGAACACTGAAGCTTTCTTT. This gives the protein CASRLNLLGLNTEAFF.

This clonotype was seen only a few times. The chain combines TRBV2 with TRBJ2-3; D possibly corresponds to TRBD2 (6 bases). The germline gives CDR1 SNHLY, CDR2 FYNNEI. The germline V and J ends were trimmed by 1 base and 0 bases, with 14 bases remaining between them. The length of the CDR3 is 17 residues. Written as DNA, the CDR3 is TGTGCCAGCAGTGAAGAGAGACCGGGACTCAGCACAGATACGCAGTATTTT. Translating it yields CASSEERPGLSTDTQYF.

This clonotype was counted a few times. The V and J genes are TRBV12-3 or TRBV12-4 and TRBJ2-2; D gene unclear. This CDR3 is built from 15 residues. V lost 2 bases to trimming and J lost 0 bases, with 7 bases between them. CDR3 DNA: TGTGCCAGCAGTTTATCGGCAACGAACACCGGGGAGCTGTTTTTT. Encoded protein: CASSLSATNTGELFF.

This clonotype was picked up a small number of times. V is TRBV7-2 and J is TRBJ1-5, with D maybe TRBD1 (5 bases). CDR1 is SGHTA and CDR2 is FQGNSA in the germline V gene. Trimming cost V 6 bases and J 6 bases, with 15 bases left between them. The CDR3 has 14 residues. The CDR3 DNA is TGTGCCAGCAGTCTAGGAGGGGTGGGTCAGCCCCAGCATTTT. Protein product: CASSLGGVGQPQHF.

This clonotype was detected a few times. The J gene is TRBJ2-2, the V gene TRBV5-1; tentatively, D is TRBD1 (6 bases). Trimming stripped 4 bases from V and 1 base from J, with 8 bases between. This CDR3 has 14 amino acids. The V gene's germline CDR1 is SGHRS and CDR2 YFSETQ. The CDR3 spells CASSKGQNTGELFF. DNA of the CDR3: TGCGCCAGCAGCAAGGGACAGAACACCGGGGAGCTGTTTTTT.

This clonotype was recorded many times. V gene TRBV7-2 combines with J gene TRBJ2-1; D uncertain. From germline, CDR1 is SGHTA and CDR2 FQGNSA. This CDR3 contains 16 residues. Between the trimmed V and J ends, which lost 1 base and 6 bases, there was a span of 16 bases. This CDR3 is CASSLDEGFLVNEQFF. In nucleotides, the CDR3 is TGTGCCAGCAGCTTAGATGAAGGGTTTCTGGTCAATGAGCAGTTCTTC.

This clonotype has just a few counts. The V and J genes are TRBV13 and TRBJ2-3; no clear D. Trimming stripped 4 bases from V and 0 bases from J, with 5 bases between. Germline V CDR1 and CDR2: PRHDT, FYEKMQ (reference sequence). The CDR3 totals 13 residues. CDR3 bases: TGTGCCAGCAGCTCGTACAGCACAGATACGCAGTATTTT. It encodes CASSSYSTDTQYF.

V usage is TRBV13 and J usage is TRBJ2-2, with TRBD1 matching 7 bases. The CDR3 contains 16 residues. Germline V gene lookup returns CDR1 PRHDT and CDR2 FYEKMQ (reference sequence). V dropped 4 bases and J dropped 3; count of bases not matched to a gene: 8. The CDR3 nucleotides are TGTGCCAGCAGCTCGACCGACAGGGCCCACACCGGGGAGCTGTTTTTT. This translates into CASSSTDRAHTGELFF.

This clonotype was counted at least ten times. The chain is built from TRBV19 and TRBJ2-2; the D gene is possibly TRBD1 (5 bases). The V gene lost 7 bases and the J gene lost 6 bases, with 15 bases spanning the gap. The CDR3 runs 14 residues. Germline V gene sequence: CDR1 LNHDA, CDR2 SQIVND (reference sequence). In DNA, the CDR3 is TGTGCCAGTAAACTCAGGGAACGGGCCGGGGAGCTGTTTTTT. It encodes CASKLRERAGELFF.

This clonotype has just a few counts. This chain links TRBV27 with TRBJ2-5; possible D gene TRBD1, 6 bases. V lost 2 bases to trimming and J lost 6 bases, with 13 bases between them. In germline, CDR1 is MNHEY, CDR2 SMNVEV (reference sequence). The CDR3 runs 14 residues. The CDR3 reads CASSLGQGRKTQYF. For the CDR3, the DNA is TGTGCCAGCAGTTTAGGGCAGGGGAGAAAGACCCAGTACTTC.

This clonotype appeared many times. The chain is built from TRBV10-3 and TRBJ2-1; TRBD2 agrees at 14 bases. Germline V CDR1 and CDR2: ENHRY, SYGVKD. There are 15 residues in the CDR3. J gave up 4 bases and V 6 bases, and 2 bases lay outside the gene matches. The CDR3 bases are TGTGCCATCAGGGGACTAGCGGGAGATTACAATGAGCAGTTCTTC. Its translation: CAIRGLAGDYNEQFF.

This clonotype showed up many times. The chain joins TRBV11-1 to TRBJ1-2; tentative D call: TRBD1 (5 bases). V lost 5 bases, J lost 3 bases, and 25 bases lay in between. The CDR3 covers 18 residues. From germline, CDR1 is SGHAT and CDR2 FQDESV (reference sequence). The DNA for the CDR3 is TGTGCCAGCAGCCCCGTTCCCGGGACCGTCAGGTTGGACTATGGCTACACCTTC. It yields the protein CASSPVPGTVRLDYGYTF.

This clonotype has a count of ten or more. The J gene is TRBJ2-3, the V gene TRBV29-1; no definite D call. This CDR3 contains 13 residues. V lost 4 bases and J 3 bases, leaving 11 bases between the germline ends. Germline V gene sequence: CDR1 SQVTM, CDR2 ANQGSEA. Written as DNA, the CDR3 is TGCAGCGTTGGAAAAGGAACTACAGATACGCAGTATTTT. It encodes CSVGKGTTDTQYF.

The J gene is TRBJ1-2, the V gene TRBV20-1; D gene unclear. Per the germline V gene, CDR1 is DFQATT and CDR2 is SNEGSKA (reference sequence). Trimming took off 5 bases at V and 8 bases at J, with 12 bases between the two ends. The CDR3 runs to 11 residues. The CDR3 sequence: CSAGLGGGYTF. CDR3 DNA sequence: TGCAGTGCTGGGCTGGGCGGGGGCTACACCTTC.

In this sample, this clonotype turned up a few times. V usage is TRBV7-8 and J usage is TRBJ1-2; 8 nucleotides agree with TRBD1. V was pared by 7 bases and J by 3 bases, with 4 bases of the junction left unmatched. The V gene's germline CDR1 is SGHVS and CDR2 FQNEAQ. This CDR3 comprises 13 residues. CDR3 region: CASTSGQDYGYTF. The CDR3 nucleotides are TGTGCCAGCACCTCGGGACAGGACTATGGCTACACCTTC.

The rearrangement joins TRBV20-1 to TRBJ2-2, with D hard to call. Germline-derived CDR1 and CDR2 are DFQATT and SNEGSKA (reference sequence). CDR3 size: 14 residues. The V end lost 0 bases, the J end lost 2 bases, and 7 bases lay between the germline ends. CDR3 sequence (DNA): TGCAGTGCTAGAGATCTACACAACACCGGGGAGCTGTTTTTT. Translation gives CSARDLHNTGELFF.

The DNA for the CDR3 is TGTGCCAGCAGCCGAGGGACAGGGGGCGAAGGGTTCACTGAAGCTTTCTTT. This translates into CASSRGTGGEGFTEAFF. V is TRBV7-9 and J is TRBJ1-1, with 12 bases aligning to TRBD1. This CDR3 spans 17 amino acids. V dropped 5 bases and J dropped 4; count of bases not matched to a gene: 11. Per germline, CDR1 SEHNR and CDR2 FQNEAQ (reference sequence).

The chain has TRBV19 and TRBJ2-5; TRBD2 agrees at 9 bases. Losses at the gene ends were 3 bases for V and 4 bases for J; bases not matched to a gene: 9. The CDR3 contains 16 residues. Germline loops: CDR1 LNHDA, CDR2 SQIVND (reference sequence). The CDR3 here is CASSMTRSAGGETQYF. In DNA, the CDR3 is TGTGCCAGTAGTATGACCAGATCAGCGGGAGGAGAGACCCAGTACTTC.

The rearrangement uses TRBV3-1 and TRBJ1-2, with TRBD1 identical over 10 bases. Per the germline V gene, CDR1 is LGHDT and CDR2 is YNNKEL (reference sequence). Trimming took 1 base from V and 1 from J; bases not matched to a gene: 3. CDR3 size: 16 residues. Here the CDR3 reads CASSQATGGYNYGYTF. In DNA, the CDR3 is TGTGCCAGCAGCCAAGCGACAGGGGGCTATAACTATGGCTACACCTTC.

The chain uses TRBV18 and TRBJ2-3; no clear D gene. This CDR3 is 16 amino acids long. Germline V gene sequence: CDR1 KGHSH, CDR2 LQKENI. Trimming removed 0 bases from V and 4 bases from J, with 14 bases in between. The CDR3 sequence: CASSPPLRLMADTQYF. DNA for the CDR3: TGTGCCAGCTCACCACCCCTGCGACTCATGGCAGATACGCAGTATTTT.